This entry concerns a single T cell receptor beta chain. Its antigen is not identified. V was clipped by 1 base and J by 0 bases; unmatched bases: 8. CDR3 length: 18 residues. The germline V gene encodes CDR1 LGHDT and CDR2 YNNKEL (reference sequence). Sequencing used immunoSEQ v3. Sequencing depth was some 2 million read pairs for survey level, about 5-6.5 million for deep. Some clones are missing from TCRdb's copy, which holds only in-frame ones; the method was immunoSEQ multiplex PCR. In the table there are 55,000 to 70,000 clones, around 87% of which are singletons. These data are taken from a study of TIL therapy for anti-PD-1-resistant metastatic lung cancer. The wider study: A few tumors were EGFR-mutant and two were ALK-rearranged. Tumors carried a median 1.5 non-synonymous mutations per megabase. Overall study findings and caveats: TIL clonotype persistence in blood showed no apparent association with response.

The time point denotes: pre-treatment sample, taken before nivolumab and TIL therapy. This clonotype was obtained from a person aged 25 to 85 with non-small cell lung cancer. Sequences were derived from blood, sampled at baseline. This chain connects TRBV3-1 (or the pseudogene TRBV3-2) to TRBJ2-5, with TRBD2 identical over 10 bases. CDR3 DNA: TGTGCCAGCAGCCAAGTATTAAGCGGGGGGGCGTACCAAGAGACCCAGTACTTC. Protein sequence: CASSQVLSGGAYQETQYF.